Following are 21 T cell receptor beta chains from one sample sequenced in a study of blood T cell repertoires in COVID-19. Measured with immunoSEQ multiplex PCR; TCRdb has only the in-frame clones, and not every one. Here the sample spans some 120,000 clones, approximately 90% being singletons. The sample was peripheral blood. Receptors originate from a woman older than 75 with acute or convalescent COVID-19.

The V and J genes are TRBV20-1 and TRBJ2-1; the D is unclear. V was cut by 3 bases and J by 1 base, with 16 bases left in between. Germline CDR1 is DFQATT and CDR2 is SNEGSKA (reference sequence). This CDR3 is built from 16 residues. The CDR3 region is CSASSGSSLSYNEQFF. DNA of the CDR3: TGCAGTGCTAGTTCAGGTTCGAGCTTGTCCTACAATGAGCAGTTCTTC.

V and J are TRBV6-2 or TRBV6-3 and TRBJ2-6; 8 bases match TRBD2. The length of the CDR3 is 16 residues. From germline, CDR1 is MNHEY and CDR2 SVGEGT. Trimming cost V 2 bases and J 0 bases; bases outside gene matches: 0. The CDR3 sequence: CASSYRGGSGANVLTF. CDR3 nucleotide sequence: TGTGCCAGCAGTTACCGGGGGGGCTCTGGGGCCAACGTCCTGACTTTC.

The chain has TRBV7-2 and TRBJ1-2, with unresolved D. The germline V gene has CDR1 SGHTA and CDR2 FQGNSA. The CDR3 consists of 14 residues. V lost 5 bases and J lost 7, with 17 bases in between. The CDR3 DNA reads TGTGCCAGCAGCCTACAAGCCGGGAGTGGTGGCTACACCTTC. This translates into CASSLQAGSGGYTF.

The CDR3 coding sequence is TGTGCCAGCAGCTTAGGGGCGGGAAGGGGAAATACTGAAGCTTTCTTT. Its translation is CASSLGAGRGNTEAFF. This chain joins TRBV7-2 and TRBJ1-1; D is perhaps TRBD1 (5 bases). The CDR3 contains 16 residues. Germline loops: CDR1 SGHTA, CDR2 FQGNSA. V lost 1 base to trimming and J lost 5 bases, with 17 bases between them.

The CDR3 loop reads CASSQHIAGAYNEQFF. The CDR3 nucleotides are TGTGCCAGCAGCCAACATATAGCGGGGGCATACAATGAGCAGTTCTTC. The rearrangement uses TRBV4-2 and TRBJ2-1; 9 nucleotides match TRBD2. Germline-derived CDR1 and CDR2 are LGHNA and YNFKEQ. The CDR3 totals 16 residues. J gave up 4 bases and V 2 bases, and 6 bases lay outside the gene matches.

The V call is TRBV5-1, the J call TRBJ2-1; weak D call: TRBD2 (6 bases). This CDR3 is 14 amino acids long. The V gene's germline CDR1 is SGHRS and CDR2 YFSETQ. The V end lost 7 bases, the J end lost 7 bases, and 18 bases lay between the germline ends. CDR3 protein: CASGSAGLQNEQFF. The CDR3 DNA reads TGCGCCAGCGGGTCTGCGGGACTCCAAAATGAGCAGTTCTTC.

The V call is TRBV10-1, the J call TRBJ1-1; the match to TRBD1 covers 8 bases. The V segment lost 5 bases and the J segment 4 bases; nucleotides outside the gene matches: 3. The CDR3 has 13 amino acids. In germline, CDR1 is WNHNN, CDR2 SYGVQD (reference sequence). DNA for the CDR3: TGCGCCAGCAGTAGGACAGGGAGCACTGAAGCTTTCTTT. Translated: CASSRTGSTEAFF.

The chain carries TRBV6-2 or TRBV6-3 and TRBJ2-5, with TRBD1 identical over 7 bases. V shed 5 bases and J 1 base; nucleotides not matched to a gene: 4. Germline values: CDR1 MNHEY, CDR2 SVGEGT. The CDR3 is 14 residues long. The CDR3 protein is CASSKGTAQETQYF. The CDR3 nucleotides are TGTGCCAGCAGTAAAGGGACAGCCCAAGAGACCCAGTACTTC.

The V gene is TRBV27, the J gene TRBJ1-2; 8 bases map to TRBD1. Germline CDR1 reads MNHEY; CDR2 reads SMNVEV (reference sequence). The length of the CDR3 is 13 residues. The trim removed 6 bases at V and 7 bases at J, leaving 7 bases unmatched. CDR3 loop: CASRAGTGSGYTF. CDR3 nucleotide sequence: TGTGCCAGCAGGGCCGGGACAGGAAGTGGCTACACCTTC.

J is TRBJ2-7 and V is TRBV2; 11 positions match TRBD2. Germline loops: CDR1 SNHLY, CDR2 FYNNEI. CDR3 length equals 12 residues. V lost 10 bases to trimming and J lost 3 bases; unmatched junction nucleotides: 2. The CDR3 here is CATTSGGYEQYF. CDR3 bases: TGTGCCACAACTAGCGGGGGCTACGAGCAGTACTTC.

V gene TRBV7-9 combines with J gene TRBJ1-2; the D gene is possibly TRBD1 (6 bases). V was clipped by 3 bases and J by 7 bases, with 18 bases between them. The CDR3 covers 15 residues. In germline, CDR1 is SEHNR, CDR2 FQNEAQ (reference sequence). CDR3 region: CASSFGGQSTAGYTF. The CDR3 DNA reads as TGTGCCAGCAGCTTCGGTGGACAGTCCACTGCTGGCTACACCTTC.

The chain carries TRBV5-1 and TRBJ2-5; maybe TRBD2 (7 bases). The length of the CDR3 is 15 residues. Germline CDR1 SGHRS, CDR2 YFSETQ. The V and J ends lost 1 base and 5 bases respectively, with 15 bases between them. The CDR3 DNA follows: TGCGCCAGCAGCTTGCGCCAGGGAGGGGGGGAGACCCAGTACTTC. As protein: CASSLRQGGGETQYF.

This clone was observed a single time. The chain is built from TRBV5-8 and TRBJ2-1; 7 nucleotides agree with TRBD2. CDR1 is SGHTS, CDR2 YDEGEE, per germline. The V and J ends lost 0 bases and 5 bases, in that order; junction bases with no gene match: 8. The CDR3 runs 16 residues. The CDR3 sequence: CASSLAGLVRHNEQFF. The CDR3 DNA follows: TGTGCCAGCAGCTTGGCCGGACTAGTGAGGCACAATGAGCAGTTCTTC.

This chain links TRBV12-3 or TRBV12-4 with TRBJ1-2; D is uncertain. V lost 6 bases and J 8 bases, leaving 13 bases between the germline ends. The CDR3 is 12 amino acids. The CDR3 spells CASSVRVEGYTF. The CDR3 DNA sequence: TGTGCCAGCAGCGTGAGGGTTGAGGGCTACACCTTC.

The chain links TRBV5-4 to TRBJ2-1; 7 bases agree with TRBD1. Germline V lookup: CDR1 SGHNT, CDR2 YYREEE (reference sequence). This CDR3 comprises 13 residues. Unmatched junction bases numbered 9, after V lost 7 bases and J lost 8 bases. The CDR3 spells CASCTGAGDEQFF. The DNA for the CDR3 is TGTGCCAGCTGCACAGGGGCAGGAGATGAGCAGTTCTTC.

The chain combines TRBV7-2 with TRBJ2-3; tentatively, D is TRBD1 (7 bases). Germline V gene sequence: CDR1 SGHTA, CDR2 FQGNSA. CDR3 size: 15 residues. V shed 5 bases and J shed 5 bases, with 17 bases lying between them. The CDR3 DNA sequence: TGTGCCAGCAGCCCCAGCGCAGGGGGAGGAGATACGCAGTATTTT. It yields the protein CASSPSAGGGDTQYF. Variable domain in full (rest from reference TRBV7-2 and TRBJ2-3): GAGVSQSPSNKVTEKGKDVELRCDPISGHTALYWYRQSLGQGLEFLIYFQGNSAPDKSGLPSDRFSAERTGGSVSTLTIQRTQQEDSAVYLCASSPSAGGGDTQYFGPGTRLTVL.

The chain employs TRBV2 and TRBJ2-2; weak D call: TRBD2 (6 bases). V was clipped by 2 bases and J by 6 bases, with 13 bases between them. Germline values: CDR1 SNHLY, CDR2 FYNNEI. The CDR3 has 15 residues. The CDR3 DNA reads TGTGCCAGCAGTGAACGGGGGACGTATGCCGGGGAGCTGTTTTTT. Its protein is CASSERGTYAGELFF.

The V call is TRBV6-2 or TRBV6-3, the J call TRBJ2-5; no firm D call. The end of the DNA fits TRBJ2-7 better, so the J call may be wrong. In germline, CDR1 is MNHEY, CDR2 SVGEGT. The CDR3 covers 12 residues. In DNA, the CDR3 is TGTGCCAGCAGCCCCGAATACTACGAGCAGTACTTC. Translated, it gives CASSPEYYEQYF.

The chain combines TRBV7-2 with TRBJ2-5, with TRBD2 matching over 8 bases. Unmatched junction bases numbered 6, after V lost 4 bases and J lost 5 bases. Per germline, CDR1 SGHTA and CDR2 FQGNSA. The CDR3 has 14 amino acids. CDR3 sequence: CASSSPPGGETQYF. The CDR3 nucleotides read TGTGCCAGCAGCTCCCCCCCGGGGGGGGAGACCCAGTACTTC.

This chain connects TRBV28 to TRBJ2-7, with 16 bases matching TRBD2. The CDR3 extends over 17 amino acids. With V trimmed by 6 bases and J by 6 bases, 11 bases remained unmatched. CDR1 MDHEN and CDR2 SYDVKM come from the germline V gene. This CDR3 is CASSQTGLAGGPLEQYF. The CDR3 bases are TGTGCCAGCAGCCAGACGGGACTAGCGGGAGGGCCGCTCGAGCAGTACTTC.

This chain links TRBV24-1 with TRBJ2-1, with TRBD2 matching 12 bases. Germline CDR1 is KGHDR and CDR2 is SFDVKD. The CDR3 loop spans 17 amino acids. V shed 3 bases and J 5 bases; nucleotides not matched to a gene: 7. The CDR3 sequence is CATSDGLAGGGDNEQFF. CDR3 in DNA: TGTGCCACCAGTGATGGGCTAGCGGGAGGGGGAGACAATGAGCAGTTCTTC.